A single sample gave rise to the 26 T cell receptor beta chains below, sequenced in a study of cytomegalovirus exposure and HLA in healthy donors. A multiplex PCR was run with 60 Vbeta primers and 13 Jbeta primers. Some clones are missing from TCRdb's copy, which holds only in-frame ones; the method was immunoSEQ multiplex PCR. The sample includes roughly 160,000 clones, approximately 71% of them seen just once. The sequencing sample was made of PBMCs. Receptors originate from a woman in her forties in good health and CMV-seropositive.

J is TRBJ2-7 and V is TRBV28, with D unresolved. The CDR3 runs 12 residues. The germline V gene encodes CDR1 MDHEN and CDR2 SYDVKM. The V end lost 4 bases, the J end lost 4 bases, and 8 bases lay between the germline ends. CDR3 residues: CASSSSLYEQYF. Written as DNA, the CDR3 is TGTGCCAGCAGTTCCTCTCTATACGAGCAGTACTTC.

CDR3 in amino acids: CAWNPGTVYGYTF. CDR3 sequence (DNA): TGTGCCTGGAATCCCGGGACAGTGTATGGCTACACCTTC. The V gene is TRBV30, the J gene TRBJ1-2; 7 bases fit TRBD1. V gave up 4 bases and J gave up 5 bases; unmatched junction bases: 7. This CDR3 is 13 amino acids long. In germline, CDR1 is GTSNPN, CDR2 SVGIG (reference sequence).

The genes are TRBV7-8 and TRBJ1-4; 9 bases map to TRBD1. The CDR3 is made up of 14 amino acids. The germline CDR1 and CDR2 sequences are SGHVS and FQNEAQ. Trimming removed 5 bases from V and 9 bases from J; junction bases left unmatched: 7. The CDR3 loop is CASSPGTGFQKLFF. The CDR3 DNA is TGTGCCAGCAGCCCCGGGACAGGGTTCCAAAAACTGTTTTTT.

This chain connects TRBV5-1 to TRBJ2-1; TRBD2 matches 9 bases. The CDR3 is 16 residues long. Per the germline V gene, CDR1 is SGHRS and CDR2 is YFSETQ. The ends lost 5 bases at V and 4 bases at J; junction bases unmatched: 10. As DNA, the CDR3 is TGCGCCAGCAGTCGGGGTAGTAGCGGGGGATACAATGAGCAGTTCTTC. This translates into CASSRGSSGGYNEQFF.

This chain connects TRBV19 to TRBJ2-2; 10 positions agree with TRBD1. This CDR3 has 16 residues. From germline, CDR1 is LNHDA and CDR2 SQIVND (reference sequence). The J segment lost 4 bases and the V segment lost 3 bases, leaving 5 bases of the junction unmatched. CDR3 region: CASSIFGTGATGELFF. In nucleotides, the CDR3 is TGTGCCAGTAGTATTTTTGGGACAGGGGCCACCGGGGAGCTGTTTTTT.

The rearrangement links TRBV7-8 to TRBJ1-2, with D uncertain. The V end was cut by 2 bases, the J end by 5 bases, with 6 bases between. This CDR3 is 12 amino acids long. CDR1 SGHVS and CDR2 FQNEAQ come from the germline V gene. CDR3 nucleotide sequence: TGTGCCAGCAGCTTATCAGCGTATGGCTACACCTTC. Protein product: CASSLSAYGYTF.

The table lists this clone with a few counts. This chain connects TRBV5-8 to TRBJ2-5, with D unclear. The J call may be wrong; the DNA end is better matched by TRBJ2-7. Per the germline V gene, CDR1 is SGHTS and CDR2 is YDEGEE. This CDR3 is 11 amino acids long. The CDR3 is CASSSLYEQYF. CDR3 nucleotides: TGTGCCAGCAGCTCACTCTACGAGCAGTACTTC.

The V and J genes are TRBV5-1 and TRBJ2-7, with 7 nucleotides matching TRBD1. CDR1 SGHRS and CDR2 YFSETQ come from the germline V gene. CDR3 length equals 14 residues. The V gene end was trimmed by 4 bases and the J gene end by 6 bases; junction bases not matched to a gene: 10. CDR3 in DNA: TGCGCCAGCAGCAACCGGGACAGTGATTCCGAGCAGTACTTC. Protein sequence: CASSNRDSDSEQYF.

The CDR3 nucleotides read TGTGCCAGCAGTCTCCCCCTTACAGATACGCAGTATTTT. This gives the protein CASSLPLTDTQYF. The chain carries TRBV28 and TRBJ2-3; D remains unclear. The CDR3 totals 13 residues. V was shortened by 5 bases and J by 3 bases, with 9 bases between the two germline ends. CDR1 MDHEN and CDR2 SYDVKM come from the germline V gene.

Of note for this clone: The same CDR3 can be traced to other DNA sequences in this sample. The CDR3 spells CAWSRGGGTDTQYF. CDR3 bases: TGTGCCTGGAGTAGGGGCGGGGGCACAGATACGCAGTATTTT. The V and J genes are TRBV30 and TRBJ2-3, with D perhaps TRBD2 (6 bases). The CDR3 spans 14 residues. The germline V gene encodes CDR1 GTSNPN and CDR2 SVGIG (reference sequence). V shed 2 bases and J shed 1 base, with 10 bases lying between them.

The CDR3 spells CASSSRGRAEAFF. The CDR3 nucleotides read TGTGCCAGCAGCTCCAGGGGGCGCGCTGAAGCTTTCTTT. The chain combines TRBV7-9 with TRBJ1-1, with TRBD1 matching over 8 bases. Looked up from germline, CDR1 is SEHNR and CDR2 is FQNEAQ (reference sequence). After removal of 4 bases from V and 6 bases from J, the junction contained 4 bases not matched to a gene. CDR3 length equals 13 residues.

This rearrangement joins TRBV2 to TRBJ1-1; a weak D match, TRBD1 (5 bases). V gave up 3 bases and J gave up 8 bases, with 13 bases separating them. The CDR3 is 13 residues long. Germline V gene lookup returns CDR1 SNHLY and CDR2 FYNNEI. The CDR3 spells CASSEAWGQEAFF. DNA for the CDR3: TGTGCCAGCAGTGAGGCCTGGGGCCAGGAAGCTTTCTTT.

The V gene is TRBV18, the J gene TRBJ1-3; D uncertain. Trimming stripped 6 bases from V and 0 bases from J, with 9 bases between. The CDR3 is made up of 14 amino acids. The germline CDR1 and CDR2 sequences are KGHSH and LQKENI. CDR3 coding DNA: TGTGCCAGCTCCCAAGGAGTCTCTGGAAACACCATATATTTT. Amino acid sequence: CASSQGVSGNTIYF.

This clone has only a few counts. This chain links TRBV14 with TRBJ1-5, with TRBD1 identical over 7 bases. V trimming: 3 bases; J trimming: 7 bases; junction bases outside the gene matches: 9. Germline CDR1 SGHDN, CDR2 FVKESK. The length of the CDR3 is 15 residues. CDR3 region: CASSHRTGRGQPQHF. Written as DNA, the CDR3 is TGTGCCAGCAGCCATCGGACAGGCCGGGGACAGCCCCAGCATTTT. The entire variable domain, with the rest obtained from reference TRBV14 and TRBJ1-5, is as follows: EAGVTQFPSHSVIEKGQTVTLRCDPISGHDNLYWYRRVMGKEIKFLLHFVKESKQDESGMPNNRFLAERTGGTYSTLKVQPAELEDSGVYFCASSHRTGRGQPQHFGDGTRLSIL.

V gene TRBV29-1 combines with J gene TRBJ1-1, with TRBD1 as a possible D gene (5 bases). V lost 7 bases, J lost 4 bases, and 16 bases lay in between. This CDR3 is built from 13 residues. Germline CDR1 and CDR2: SQVTM and ANQGSEA. This CDR3 reads CSAAGIQGTEAFF. CDR3 DNA: TGCAGCGCTGCAGGCATCCAGGGCACTGAAGCTTTCTTT.

In this sample, this clone turned up a few times. The V and J genes are TRBV7-8 and TRBJ2-1; the match to TRBD1 covers 7 bases. With 5 bases clipped from V and 4 bases from J, the junction kept 11 bases outside the gene matches. The CDR3 runs 16 residues. Per germline, CDR1 SGHVS and CDR2 FQNEAQ. CDR3 region: CASSPTGTAKYNEQFF. Here the CDR3 DNA reads TGTGCCAGCAGCCCGACCGGGACAGCAAAATACAATGAGCAGTTCTTC.

V usage is TRBV2 and J usage is TRBJ2-5; 10 bases fit TRBD2. Gene TRBJ2-7 matches the end of the DNA better, so the J call may be wrong. This CDR3 has 15 residues. The V gene's germline CDR1 is SNHLY and CDR2 FYNNEI. The CDR3 sequence is CASSEAWLAGDEQYF. Here the CDR3 DNA reads TGTGCCAGCAGTGAAGCGTGGCTAGCGGGAGACGAGCAGTACTTC.

The rearrangement uses TRBV15 and TRBJ1-3, with 7 bases that match TRBD1. The CDR3 is made up of 16 amino acids. The junction had 6 bases not matched to a gene; V was cut back by 4 bases and J by 0 bases. Germline loops: CDR1 LNHNV, CDR2 YYDKDF (reference sequence). CDR3 coding DNA: TGTGCCACCAGCACCCCGAACAGGGGCTCTGGAAACACCATATATTTT. This translates into CATSTPNRGSGNTIYF.

The chain uses TRBV6-1 and TRBJ2-1; 8 bases are a match to TRBD1. Germline CDR1 is MNHNS and CDR2 is SASEGT. The V segment lost 7 bases and the J segment 1 base; nucleotides outside the gene matches: 3. CDR3 length: 14 amino acids. For the CDR3, the DNA is TGTGCCAGCAAGGGACAGGTGTCCTACAATGAGCAGTTCTTC. It is translated as CASKGQVSYNEQFF.

V usage is TRBV11-1 and J usage is TRBJ2-7; a possible D gene is TRBD2 (5 bases). V was shortened by 2 bases and J by 2 bases, with 10 bases between the two germline ends. The germline V gene has CDR1 SGHAT and CDR2 FQDESV (reference sequence). The CDR3 is made up of 14 amino acids. The CDR3 here is CASSLKAATYEQYF. CDR3 nucleotide sequence: TGTGCCAGCAGCTTAAAAGCGGCTACCTACGAGCAGTACTTC.

This rearrangement joins TRBV18 to TRBJ2-2; 8 nucleotides agree with TRBD2. The CDR3 is 15 amino acids. Trimming at V came to 6 bases and at J to 12 bases, leaving 15 bases not matched to a gene. Per germline, CDR1 KGHSH and CDR2 LQKENI. CDR3 nucleotide sequence: TGTGCCAGCTCGAATTCTACTAGCGGAGCTTTGAAGCTGTTTTTT. It yields the protein CASSNSTSGALKLFF.

The chain carries TRBV6-5 and TRBJ1-5; TRBD1 aligns across 8 bases. The germline V gene encodes CDR1 MNHEY and CDR2 SVGAGI. The ends lost 5 bases at V and 6 bases at J; junction bases unmatched: 9. CDR3 length equals 15 residues. DNA for the CDR3: TGTGCCAGCAGTCAACGACAGGGGCAGGGTCAGCCCCAGCATTTT. This sequence encodes CASSQRQGQGQPQHF.

Only a few counts were recorded for this clone. The chain links TRBV2 to TRBJ2-3; 13 bases line up with TRBD2. V lost 4 bases, J lost 4 bases, and 2 bases stayed unmatched. The CDR3 has 15 residues. In germline, CDR1 is SNHLY, CDR2 FYNNEI. In DNA, the CDR3 is TGTGCCAGCAGTGGGACTAGCGGGAGCCCAGATACGCAGTATTTT. It is translated as CASSGTSGSPDTQYF.

The V call is TRBV5-1, the J call TRBJ2-7; D might be TRBD1 (5 bases). Trimming removed 5 bases from V and 2 bases from J, with 14 bases in between. From germline, CDR1 is SGHRS and CDR2 YFSETQ. The CDR3 has 14 residues. The CDR3 sequence: CASSVGAVTYEQYF. The CDR3 region has the DNA TGCGCCAGCAGTGTAGGGGCCGTGACCTACGAGCAGTACTTC. Based on the CDR3 plus reference TRBV5-1 and TRBJ2-7, the full variable domain is KAGVTQTPRYLIKTRGQQVTLSCSPISGHRSVSWYQQTPGQGLQFLFEYFSETQRNKGNFPGRFSGRQFSNSRSEMNVSTLELGDSALYLCASSVGAVTYEQYFGPGTRLTVT.

This rearrangement joins TRBV19 to TRBJ2-7; the D gene is possibly TRBD1 (5 bases). Germline assignment: CDR1 LNHDA and CDR2 SQIVND (reference sequence). V lost 4 bases and J lost 6, with 16 bases in between. The CDR3 loop spans 14 amino acids. CDR3 in amino acids: CASSTSQGRSEQYF. CDR3 DNA sequence: TGTGCCAGTAGTACGTCCCAGGGTCGGTCCGAGCAGTACTTC.

This clone has only a few counts. The V and J genes are TRBV18 and TRBJ2-3, with D perhaps TRBD2 (6 bases). V shed 3 bases and J shed 1 base, with 11 bases lying between them. The length of the CDR3 is 15 residues. Germline values: CDR1 KGHSH, CDR2 LQKENI. CDR3 bases: TGTGCCAGCTCACCCCCCGGGGGTGGCACAGATACGCAGTATTTT. It is translated as CASSPPGGGTDTQYF.